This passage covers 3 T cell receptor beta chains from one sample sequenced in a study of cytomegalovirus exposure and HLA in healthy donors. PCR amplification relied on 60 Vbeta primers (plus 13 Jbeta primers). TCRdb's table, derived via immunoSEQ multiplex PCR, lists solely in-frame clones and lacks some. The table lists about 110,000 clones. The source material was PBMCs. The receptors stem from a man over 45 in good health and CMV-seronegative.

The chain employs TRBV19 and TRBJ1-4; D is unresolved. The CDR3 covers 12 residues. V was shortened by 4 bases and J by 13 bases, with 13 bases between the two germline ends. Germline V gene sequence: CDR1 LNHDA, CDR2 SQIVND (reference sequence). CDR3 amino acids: CASSNPIGILFF. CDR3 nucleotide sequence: TGTGCCAGTAGTAATCCCATCGGGATACTGTTTTTT.

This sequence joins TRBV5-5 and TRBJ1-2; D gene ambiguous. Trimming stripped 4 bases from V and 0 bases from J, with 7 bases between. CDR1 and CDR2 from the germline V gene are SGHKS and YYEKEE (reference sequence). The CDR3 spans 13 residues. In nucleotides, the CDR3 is TGTGCCAGCAGCCCCCAGTCTAACTATGGCTACACCTTC. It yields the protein CASSPQSNYGYTF. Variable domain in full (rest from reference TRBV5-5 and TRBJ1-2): DAGVTQSPTHLIKTRGQQVTLRCSPISGHKSVSWYQQVLGQGPQFIFQYYEKEERGRGNFPDRFSARQFPNYSSELNVNALLLGDSALYLCASSPQSNYGYTFGSGTRLTVV.

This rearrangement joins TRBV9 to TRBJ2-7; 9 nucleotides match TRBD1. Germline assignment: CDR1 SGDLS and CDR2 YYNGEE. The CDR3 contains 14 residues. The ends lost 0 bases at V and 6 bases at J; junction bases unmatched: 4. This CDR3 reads CASSVGDRATEQYF. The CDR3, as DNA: TGTGCCAGCAGCGTAGGGGACAGGGCCACCGAGCAGTACTTC.